The source of this T cell receptor (beta chain) is a study of vaccination and CD4 T cells after COVID-19. With the Oncomine TCR Beta short-read assay, DNA from cultured CD4+ T cells was sequenced. Via MiXCR, TCRdb re-called the PCR reads, giving one row per CDR3 protein. The sample lists about 19,000 distinct CDR3 sequences; 78% were seen once. On this clonotype itself: What it recognizes is unknown.

As for treatment: roughly 10-day PBMC culture with coronavirus spike peptide pools or control peptides (ViraFEST assay). The receptor was derived from a human donor who received a COVID-19 vaccine. Sequencing was performed on CD4+ T cells from blood, cultured in vitro, taken after SARS-CoV-2 vaccination.

The CDR3 is CAWSVGRVGSPLHF. DNA for the CDR3: TGTGCCTGGAGTGTGGGTAGGGTGGGATCACCCCTCCACTTT. This chain links TRBV30 with TRBJ1-6; D not certain. The germline CDR1 and CDR2 sequences are GTSNPN and SVGIG (reference sequence). Trimming took 0 bases from V and 10 from J, leaving 13 bases between them. This CDR3 is 14 amino acids long.